A selection of T cell receptor beta chains follows, all from one sample in a study of T cells in Graves' hyperthyroidism and ophthalmopathy. TCRdb re-derived calls from the multiplex PCR reads in MiXCR, one entry per CDR3 protein. Here the sample spans about 400,000 distinct CDR3 sequences, approximately 14% being singletons. Sequenced: blood. Receptors originate from a man aged 18 to 35 with Graves' ophthalmopathy. CDR3s include the opening cysteine and the closing phenylalanine or tryptophan. A D gene is named only where the DNA matches it firmly. Clone size, where shown, is once, few, many, or a class for clones that have expanded.

>TRBV2|TRBJ1-5|many|NA
CASSAYRVGSNQPQHF
TGTGCCAGCAGTGCGTACAGGGTGGGTAGCAATCAGCCCCAGCATTTT
>TRBV3-1|TRBJ2-3|many|TRBD2
CASSHHSGRALDTQYF
TGTGCCAGCAGCCATCACAGCGGGAGGGCCTTGGATACGCAGTATTTT
>TRBV19|TRBJ2-7|few|TRBD1
CASSGQGFFYEQYF
TGTGCCAGTTCGGGACAGGGTTTTTTCTACGAGCAGTACTTC
>TRBV7-2|TRBJ2-2|many|NA
CASRSSRLNTGELFF
TGTGCCAGCAGGTCGTCGCGGTTAAACACCGGGGAGCTGTTTTTT
>TRBV6-5|TRBJ2-7|many|NA
CASSYSRANPYEQYF
TGTGCCAGCAGTTACTCGCGGGCAAACCCCTACGAGCAGTACTTC
>TRBV3-1|TRBJ2-1|many|NA
CASRLRGASYNEQFF
TGTGCCAGCAGGCTCAGGGGCGCCTCCTACAATGAGCAGTTCTTC
>TRBV4-1|TRBJ1-4|few|TRBD1
CASSQGQGAANEKLFF
TGCGCCAGCAGCCAAGGACAGGGGGCAGCTAATGAAAAACTGTTTTTT
>TRBV27|TRBJ1-1|many|NA
CASTPAPGNTEAFF
TGTGCCAGCACCCCCGCCCCCGGGAACACTGAAGCTTTCTTT
>TRBV18|TRBJ2-5|many|NA
CASSPRYQETQYF
TGTGCCAGCTCACCAAGGTACCAAGAGACCCAGTACTTC
>TRBV7-9|TRBJ2-1|NA|NA
CASSLAVRDWHEQFF
TGTGCCAGCAGCTTAGCGGTCAGGGATTGGCATGAGCAGTTCTTC